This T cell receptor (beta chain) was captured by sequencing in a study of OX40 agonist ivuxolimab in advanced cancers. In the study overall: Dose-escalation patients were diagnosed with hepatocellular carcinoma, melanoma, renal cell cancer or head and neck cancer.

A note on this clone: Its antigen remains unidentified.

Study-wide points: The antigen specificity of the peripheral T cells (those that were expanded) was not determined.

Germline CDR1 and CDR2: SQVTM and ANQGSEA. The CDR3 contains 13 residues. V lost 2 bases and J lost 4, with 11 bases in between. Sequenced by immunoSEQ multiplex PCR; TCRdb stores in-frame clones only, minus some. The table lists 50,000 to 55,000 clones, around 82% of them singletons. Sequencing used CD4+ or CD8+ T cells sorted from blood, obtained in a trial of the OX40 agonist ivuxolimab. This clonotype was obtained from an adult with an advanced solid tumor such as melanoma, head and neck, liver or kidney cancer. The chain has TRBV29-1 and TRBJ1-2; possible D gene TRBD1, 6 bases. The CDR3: CSVEQGPPYGYTF. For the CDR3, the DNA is TGCAGCGTTGAACAGGGGCCCCCCTATGGCTACACCTTC.